Detailed here is one T cell receptor (beta chain). The antigen this receptor binds is unknown. No clone much larger than this one lies a single base away; base qualities are absent. This record comes from a study of blood T cell repertoires in COVID-19 (dated by TCRdb to about 2020). General notes on the study: Collaborator samples came from the United States, Italy and Spain and covered acute and convalescent phases of COVID-19. The material from the prospective study consisted of cDNA or gDNA derived from T cells, B-cell-depleted T cells, or PBMCs. Deeply sampled blood TCRbeta repertoires from subjects exposed to, actively infected with, or recovered from COVID-19 were included in the dataset. The repertoires were made available in a free public database intended to serve as a resource for research on the immune response to SARS-CoV-2. The samples were drawn from two sources: the first 160 participants of the ongoing ImmuneRACE study, and 1,000 to 1,500 subjects contributed by 6 global collaborators. Sample metadata almost always included a de-identified subject ID, COVID-19 status, age in years and sex. Where available, HLA class I and class II types were taken from metadata supplied by the sample provider and were not determined by assay-based typing. Results and caveats for the whole study, not just this receptor: Clinical and demographic metadata were provided uncurated, with the amount varying by source and participant.

Reading from cysteine to phenylalanine, the CDR3 counts 14 amino acids. Kept here is only the CDR3 DNA, which spans 42 bases and is read in frame from base 1. CDR1 is given as SGHDN and CDR2 as FVKESK, both from the germline V gene. The germline ends are 10 bases apart after V is trimmed by 6 bases and J by 0 bases. Participants in the prospective study were aged about 18 to 95 years, lived in about two dozen United States geographic areas, and enrolled through a virtual design. To assign participants to cohorts, the prospective study relied on clinical history that participants themselves reported in a screening survey and a study questionnaire. Recovered participants in ImmuneRACE Cohort 3 were defined by two consecutive negative NP/OP PCR tests, clearance by a healthcare professional, or resolution of symptoms. Each participant in the prospective study had whole blood, serum and a nasopharyngeal or oropharyngeal swab collected by mobile phlebotomists. Additional blood draws and questionnaires over an approximately two-month period could optionally be provided by prospective study participants. Before DNA extraction, blood samples from the prospective study were shipped at room temperature or frozen.

TCRbeta CDR3 regions were amplified from genomic DNA by means of the immunoSEQ Assay, a bias-controlled multiplex PCR. In the original analysis: The number of nucleated cells in each sample was estimated by amplification of reference gene primers within the assay. To quantify the absolute abundance of each unique TCRbeta CDR3 rearrangement, sequence reads were collapsed and filtered. For each sample, productive Simpson clonality was calculated as the square root of Simpson's diversity index across productive rearrangements. TCRdb stores this immuneACCESS table with in-frame sequences only. Part of the clones is absent; in the studies checked, under half of the shortfall reflects unresolved V genes, and no reason is known for the rest. V and J calls plus clone size are reproduced from that table; the DNA served to infer D and trimming. This sample comprises about 160,000 clones, around 81% of them detected only once. The biggest ten clones account for 4.5% to 7.5% of the sample.

This sequence originates from a man aged 35 to 55 who had recovered from COVID-19. Material for sequencing was PBMCs or T cells enriched from blood (not recorded which). The V and J segments used are TRBV14 and TRBJ2-3, with TRBD2 tentatively as D gene (6 bases match). The DNA sequence reads TGTGCCAGCAGAGTTAGCGGAAGCACAGATACGCAGTATTTT. Translated, it gives CASRVSGSTDTQYF.